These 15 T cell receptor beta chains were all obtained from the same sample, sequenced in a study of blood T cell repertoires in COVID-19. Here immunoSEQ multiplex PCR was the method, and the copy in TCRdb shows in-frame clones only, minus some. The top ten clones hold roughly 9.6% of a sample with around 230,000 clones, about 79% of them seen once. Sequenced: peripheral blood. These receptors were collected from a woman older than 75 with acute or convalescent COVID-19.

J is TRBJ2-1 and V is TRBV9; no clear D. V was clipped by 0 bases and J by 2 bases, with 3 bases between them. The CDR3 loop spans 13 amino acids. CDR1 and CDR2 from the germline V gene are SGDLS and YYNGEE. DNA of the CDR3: TGTGCCAGCAGCGTAGGGCCCTACAATGAGCAGTTCTTC. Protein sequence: CASSVGPYNEQFF.

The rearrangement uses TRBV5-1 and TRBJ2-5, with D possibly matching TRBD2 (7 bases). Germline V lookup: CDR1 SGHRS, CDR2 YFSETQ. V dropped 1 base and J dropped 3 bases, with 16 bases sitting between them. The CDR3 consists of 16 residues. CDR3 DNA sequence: TGCGCCAGCAGCTTGAACGCGGGGAGGGGGAAAGAGACCCAGTACTTC. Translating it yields CASSLNAGRGKETQYF.

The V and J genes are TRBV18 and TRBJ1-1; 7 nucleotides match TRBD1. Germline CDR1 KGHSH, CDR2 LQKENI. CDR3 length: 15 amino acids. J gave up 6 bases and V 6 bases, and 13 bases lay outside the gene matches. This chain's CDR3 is CASSPTGSVGSEAFF. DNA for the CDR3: TGTGCCAGCTCGCCGACAGGGTCTGTGGGGTCTGAAGCTTTCTTT.

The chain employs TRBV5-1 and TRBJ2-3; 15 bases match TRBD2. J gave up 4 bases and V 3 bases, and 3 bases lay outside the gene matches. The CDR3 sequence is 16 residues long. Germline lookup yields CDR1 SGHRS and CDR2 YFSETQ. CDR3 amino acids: CASSWGLAGGADTQYF. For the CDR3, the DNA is TGCGCCAGCAGCTGGGGACTAGCGGGGGGAGCAGATACGCAGTATTTT. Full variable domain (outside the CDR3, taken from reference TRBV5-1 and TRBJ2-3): KAGVTQTPRYLIKTRGQQVTLSCSPISGHRSVSWYQQTPGQGLQFLFEYFSETQRNKGNFPGRFSGRQFSNSRSEMNVSTLELGDSALYLCASSWGLAGGADTQYFGPGTRLTVL.

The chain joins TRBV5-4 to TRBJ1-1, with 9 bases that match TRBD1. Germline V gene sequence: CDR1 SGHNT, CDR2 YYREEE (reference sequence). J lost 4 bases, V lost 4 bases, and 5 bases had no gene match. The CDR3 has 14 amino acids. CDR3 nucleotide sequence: TGTGCCAGCAGCCGAGGGACAGGGCGCACTGAAGCTTTCTTT. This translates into CASSRGTGRTEAFF.

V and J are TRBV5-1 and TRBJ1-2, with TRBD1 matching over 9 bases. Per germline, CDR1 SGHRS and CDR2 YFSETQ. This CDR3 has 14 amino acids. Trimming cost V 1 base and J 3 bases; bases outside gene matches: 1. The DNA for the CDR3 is TGCGCCAGCAGCTTGAGACAGGGGGACTATGGCTACACCTTC. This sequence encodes CASSLRQGDYGYTF.

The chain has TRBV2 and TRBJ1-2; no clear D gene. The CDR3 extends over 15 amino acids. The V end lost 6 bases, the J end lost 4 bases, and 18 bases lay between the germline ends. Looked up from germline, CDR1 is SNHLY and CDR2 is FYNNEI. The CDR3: CASSFDPPLSYGYTF. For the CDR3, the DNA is TGTGCCAGCAGCTTCGATCCGCCATTGAGCTATGGCTACACCTTC. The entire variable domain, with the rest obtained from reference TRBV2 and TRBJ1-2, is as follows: EPEVTQTPSHQVTQMGQEVILRCVPISNHLYFYWYRQILGQKVEFLVSFYNNEISEKSEIFDDQFSVERPDGSNFTLKIRSTKLEDSAMYFCASSFDPPLSYGYTFGSGTRLTVV.

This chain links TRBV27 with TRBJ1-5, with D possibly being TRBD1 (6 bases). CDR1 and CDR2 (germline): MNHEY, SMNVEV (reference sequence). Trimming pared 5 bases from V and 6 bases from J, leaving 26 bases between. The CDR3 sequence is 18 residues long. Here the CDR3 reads CASSRILVTGQGIQPQHF. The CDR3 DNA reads TGTGCCAGCAGTAGGATTCTGGTGACAGGACAAGGAATTCAGCCCCAGCATTTT.

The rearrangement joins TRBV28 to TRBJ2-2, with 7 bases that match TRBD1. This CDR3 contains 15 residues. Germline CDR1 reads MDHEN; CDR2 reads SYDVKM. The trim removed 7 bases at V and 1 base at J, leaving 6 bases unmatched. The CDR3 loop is CASTRTGLNTGELFF. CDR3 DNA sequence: TGTGCCAGCACCCGGACAGGATTGAACACCGGGGAGCTGTTTTTT.

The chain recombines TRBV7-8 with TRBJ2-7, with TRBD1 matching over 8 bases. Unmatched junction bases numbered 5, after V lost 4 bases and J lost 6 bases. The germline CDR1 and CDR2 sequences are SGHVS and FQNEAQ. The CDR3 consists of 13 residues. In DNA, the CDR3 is TGTGCCAGCAGCTGGACTCAGGGGGCCGAGCAGTACTTC. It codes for CASSWTQGAEQYF.

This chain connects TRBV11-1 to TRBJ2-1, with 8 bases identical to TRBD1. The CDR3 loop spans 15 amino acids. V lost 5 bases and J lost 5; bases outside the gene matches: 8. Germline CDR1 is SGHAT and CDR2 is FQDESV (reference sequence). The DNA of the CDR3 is TGTGCCAGCAGCACAAGGACAGGGTATAACAATGAGCAGTTCTTC. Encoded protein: CASSTRTGYNNEQFF.

The CDR3 reads CAWSIPGLSQYF. The DNA of the CDR3 is TGTGCCTGGAGTATCCCGGGACTTTCGCAGTATTTT. The V and J genes are TRBV30 and TRBJ2-3, with D perhaps matching TRBD2 (6 bases). Trimming cost V 2 bases and J 10 bases, with 13 bases left between them. The germline gives CDR1 GTSNPN, CDR2 SVGIG (reference sequence). The CDR3 length is 12 residues. Using reference TRBV30 and TRBJ2-3 for the parts outside the CDR3, the full variable domain is SQTIHQWPATLVQPVGSPLSLECTVEGTSNPNLYWYRQAAGRGLQLLFYSVGIGQISSEVPQNLSASRPQDRQFILSSKKLLLSDSGFYLCAWSIPGLSQYFGPGTRLTVL.

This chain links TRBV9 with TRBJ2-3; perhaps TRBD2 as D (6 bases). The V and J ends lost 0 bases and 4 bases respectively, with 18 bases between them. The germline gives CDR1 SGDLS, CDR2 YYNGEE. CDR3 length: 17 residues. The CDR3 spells CASSVGLGGLRADTQYF. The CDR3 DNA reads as TGTGCCAGCAGCGTAGGTCTTGGGGGGTTACGGGCAGATACGCAGTATTTT.

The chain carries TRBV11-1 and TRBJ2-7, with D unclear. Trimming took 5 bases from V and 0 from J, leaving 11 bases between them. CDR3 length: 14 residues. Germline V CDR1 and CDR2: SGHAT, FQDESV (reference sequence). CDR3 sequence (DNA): TGTGCCAGCAGCCCCACGGTCCGCTCCTACGAGCAGTACTTC. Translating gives CASSPTVRSYEQYF.

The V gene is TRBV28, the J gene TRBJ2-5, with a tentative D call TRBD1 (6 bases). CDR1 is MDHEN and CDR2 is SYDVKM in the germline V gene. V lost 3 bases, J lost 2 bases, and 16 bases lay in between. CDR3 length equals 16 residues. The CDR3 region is CASSFSGRDIQETQYF. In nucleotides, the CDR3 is TGTGCCAGCAGTTTCTCCGGCCGGGACATTCAAGAGACCCAGTACTTC.